These T cell receptor beta chains were read from a single sample in a study of T cells in severe cutaneous drug reactions. Reprocessing the multiplex PCR reads, TCRdb reports a single entry for every CDR3 protein and omits DNA. With fewer than 7,500 distinct CDR3 sequences in the sample, the ten largest clones hold 31%. The specimen was cells from a skin blister. These receptors all come from a human donor with toxic epidermal necrolysis, a severe cutaneous drug reaction. Both conserved end residues are part of each CDR3. Each record gives: J gene, V gene, CDR3 protein.

TRBJ2-5 TRBV5-8 CASSFYGLEETQYF
TRBJ2-6 TRBV27 CASSDYSGANVLTF
TRBJ2-1 TRBV4-3 CASSAGTGRWDEQFF
TRBJ2-7 TRBV7-8 CASSWRGQSSYEQYF
TRBJ2-7 TRBV5-1 CASRESYEQYF
TRBJ1-1 TRBV6-2/TRBV6-3 CASSSFRLNTEAFF
TRBJ1-4 TRBV27 CASSPDTGAGEKLFF
TRBJ2-3 TRBV20-1 CSARSGTLSSETPTDTQYF
TRBJ1-6 TRBV28 CASSSGPREPLHF
TRBJ2-2 TRBV29-1 CSVGDGYTGELFF
TRBJ1-6 TRBV20-1 CSAPMDRSLFSPLHF
TRBJ2-2 TRBV20-1 CSAPWASGELFF
TRBJ2-1 TRBV27 CASSANPYNEQFF
TRBJ2-7 TRBV7-3 CASSLTGLNEQYF
TRBJ1-2 TRBV13 CASSLLGGVNYGYTF
TRBJ2-7 TRBV20-1 CSARRQGGKLYEQYF
TRBJ2-1 TRBV29-1 CSPRAYPNNEQFF
TRBJ2-1 TRBV19 CASSIPGQGLGNEQFF
TRBJ2-1 TRBV28 CASSLGWGGNEQFF
TRBJ2-1 TRBV13 CASSSSWMYNEQFF
TRBJ2-1 TRBV20-1 CSARPLTSGRLNEQFF
TRBJ1-5 TRBV14 CASSQQTNQPQHF